Listed below are T cell receptor beta chains from one sample, sequenced in a study of blood T cell repertoires in COVID-19. TCRdb keeps only in-frame clones here, not all; method: immunoSEQ multiplex PCR. This sample has hundreds of thousands of clones, with 85% to 90% found just once. Source material: peripheral blood. The receptors shown here come from a man older than 75 with acute or convalescent COVID-19. Each CDR3 is given without its conserved first and last residue.

TRBV25-1	15	ASSDFAGTDYNSPLH
TRBV4-3	14	ASSQDSRGTSYEQY
TRBV7-2	10	ASSHSDSPLH
TRBV19	13	ASSTLAGVGETQY
TRBV5-1	11	ASSLPGTGELF
TRBV29-1	9	SASGSGELF
TRBV18	10	ASSSTDQPQH
TRBV5-1	13	ASSSSGGARETQY
TRBV10-3	12	AIRGDRGQNEQY
TRBV6-5	13	ASMGQVAGGETQY
TRBV4-2	13	ASSQVLSTGNTIY
TRBV18	10	ASSPQGGEQF
TRBV4-2	13	ASSQGLAGTYEQY
TRBV5-1	11	ASSATDTGELF
TRBV5-1	13	ASSLGTAAGNTIY
TRBV7-2	14	ASSLGTGLSNQPQH
TRBV7-2	14	ASSSHGQGRGETQY
TRBV12-3/TRBV12-4	11	ASRLGGDQPQH
TRBV20-1	14	SASGGRRSGANVLT
TRBV29-1	13	SVRLAGGGEETQY
TRBV19	11	ASGKGERQPQH
TRBV21-1	16	ASSRTDGGRDRNQPQH
TRBV7-2	12	ASSLARAGQEYT
TRBV6-5	13	ASSTQGARGSPLH
TRBV7-2	13	ASSQETGPNQPQH
TRBV6-6	13	ASSEKGLLNTEAF
TRBV5-1	13	ASSFTSGIQETQY
TRBV7-2	12	ATGAGGYSYEQY
TRBV18	13	ASSLQGAHNSPLH
TRBV5-1	12	ATSTGVSTGELF
TRBV14	14	ASSQEEQSSYNEQF
TRBV4-1	14	ASSQVPGSSNQPQH
TRBV28	15	ASRHPGQGAGDQPQH
TRBV4-3	15	ASSQGGGGSSTGELF
TRBV12-3/TRBV12-4	9	ASRREYTIY
TRBV7-9	13	ASSSVQNTYTEAF